These 21 T cell receptor beta chains came from one sample sequenced in a study of cytomegalovirus exposure and HLA in healthy donors. PCR was performed using 60 Vbeta and 13 Jbeta primers. Clones were sequenced by immunoSEQ multiplex PCR, and TCRdb holds only the in-frame ones, with some missing. The sample yields roughly 130,000 clones, 74% seen once. The sample comprised PBMCs. The receptors stem from a woman aged 50 to 60 in good health and CMV-seropositive.

V gene TRBV7-8 combines with J gene TRBJ1-3; the D is unclear. The CDR3 extends over 15 amino acids. Germline V gene lookup returns CDR1 SGHVS and CDR2 FQNEAQ. The V end was cut by 1 base, the J end by 2 bases, with 9 bases between. CDR3 bases: TGTGCCAGCAGCTTAGGCTCCGGGGCTGGAAACACCATATATTTT. Translating it yields CASSLGSGAGNTIYF. Complete variable domain (other parts from reference TRBV7-8 and TRBJ1-3): GAGVSQSPRYKVAKRGQDVALRCDPISGHVSLFWYQQALGQGPEFLTYFQNEAQLDKSGLPSDRFFAERPEGSVSTLKIQRTQQEDSAVYLCASSLGSGAGNTIYFGEGSWLTVV.

The V call is TRBV29-1, the J call TRBJ1-1; 9 positions match TRBD1. Germline V gives CDR1 SQVTM, CDR2 ANQGSEA. V dropped 4 bases and J dropped 2; count of bases not matched to a gene: 5. This CDR3 region has 14 residues. The DNA for the CDR3 is TGCAGCGTTGGCAAGACAGGGGGTAACACTGAAGCTTTCTTT. Amino acid sequence: CSVGKTGGNTEAFF.

V gene TRBV4-1 combines with J gene TRBJ2-3, with TRBD2 identical over 8 bases. Germline loops: CDR1 MGHRA, CDR2 YSYEKL. The ends lost 1 base at V and 4 bases at J; junction bases unmatched: 16. There are 19 residues in the CDR3. The CDR3 nucleotides read TGCGCCAGCAGCCAAGTCCCTGGGGTCAGCGGGGGAGAAGCAGATACGCAGTATTTT. It is translated as CASSQVPGVSGGEADTQYF.

This chain links TRBV5-5 with TRBJ2-7, with 7 bases aligning to TRBD1. The ends lost 4 bases at V and 0 bases at J; junction bases unmatched: 7. This CDR3 has 15 amino acids. The germline gives CDR1 SGHKS, CDR2 YYEKEE (reference sequence). The CDR3 DNA reads as TGTGCCAGCAGCATAGGACAGGCAAGCTCCTACGAGCAGTACTTC. Its protein is CASSIGQASSYEQYF.

The chain recombines TRBV6-1 with TRBJ1-2, with D possibly TRBD1 on 6 matching bases. Trimming cost V 4 bases and J 10 bases, with 19 bases left between them. The CDR3 contains 14 residues. CDR1 is MNHNS and CDR2 is SASEGT in the germline V gene. The CDR3 here is CASSGSFRTALYTF. The CDR3 DNA reads as TGTGCCAGCAGTGGAAGCTTTAGGACAGCCCTCTACACCTTC.

This chain uses TRBV7-9 with TRBJ1-2, with D possibly being TRBD1 (6 bases). The germline V gene has CDR1 SEHNR and CDR2 FQNEAQ (reference sequence). V lost 4 bases, J lost 2 bases, and 11 bases lay in between. This CDR3 is built from 14 residues. CDR3 region: CASSSKTGNYGYTF. The CDR3, as DNA: TGTGCCAGCAGCTCAAAAACAGGGAACTATGGCTACACCTTC.

The gene calls are TRBV9 and TRBJ1-2, with a weak D call TRBD1 (6 bases). CDR3 length: 16 amino acids. Germline V gene sequence: CDR1 SGDLS, CDR2 YYNGEE. The V end was cut by 0 bases, the J end by 8 bases, with 20 bases between. The CDR3: CASSVASQGLAIGYTF. For the CDR3, the DNA is TGTGCCAGCAGCGTAGCTAGCCAGGGGCTAGCTATCGGCTACACCTTC.

This chain links TRBV5-1 with TRBJ2-2; 10 bases map to TRBD2. The ends lost 2 bases at V and 4 bases at J; junction bases unmatched: 8. Germline assignment: CDR1 SGHRS and CDR2 YFSETQ. The CDR3 length is 17 residues. The CDR3, as DNA: TGCGCCAGCAGCTTTAGGCTAGCGGGGGACAGCACCGGGGAGCTGTTTTTT. Its protein product is CASSFRLAGDSTGELFF.

This chain uses TRBV2 with TRBJ2-7, with 13 positions matching TRBD2. The germline V gene encodes CDR1 SNHLY and CDR2 FYNNEI. Trimming at V came to 7 bases and at J to 7 bases, leaving 10 bases not matched to a gene. There are 15 residues in the CDR3. DNA of the CDR3: TGTGCCAGCAACCACGGACTAGCGGGGGTGCTGGAGCAGTACTTC. The encoded protein is CASNHGLAGVLEQYF.

This chain connects TRBV19 to TRBJ1-5, with a weak D call TRBD1 (5 bases). There are 15 residues in the CDR3. V was trimmed by 4 bases and J by 5 bases, leaving 15 bases between them. The germline V gene has CDR1 LNHDA and CDR2 SQIVND (reference sequence). CDR3 in amino acids: CASSTGGRAYQPQHF. The DNA for the CDR3 is TGTGCCAGTAGTACCGGGGGGAGAGCCTATCAGCCCCAGCATTTT.

This chain uses TRBV18 with TRBJ1-2; possible D gene TRBD1, 5 bases. The V and J ends lost 2 bases and 4 bases respectively, with 14 bases between them. Looked up from germline, CDR1 is KGHSH and CDR2 is LQKENI. CDR3 length: 15 residues. CDR3 sequence: CASSPDGGAPYGYTF. The CDR3 coding sequence is TGTGCCAGCTCACCAGACGGGGGAGCCCCCTATGGCTACACCTTC. Based on the CDR3 plus reference TRBV18 and TRBJ1-2, the full variable domain is NAGVMQNPRHLVRRRGQEARLRCSPMKGHSHVYWYRQLPEEGLKFMVYLQKENIIDESGMPKERFSAEFPKEGPSILRIQQVVRGDSAAYFCASSPDGGAPYGYTFGSGTRLTVV.

This chain links TRBV7-9 with TRBJ1-5; 7 positions match TRBD1. CDR1 is SEHNR, CDR2 FQNEAQ, per germline (reference sequence). CDR3 length equals 16 residues. V was pared by 1 base and J by 5 bases, with 8 bases of the junction left unmatched. The CDR3 bases are TGTGCCAGCAGCTTAGGGGTGACAGGGAGAGATCAGCCCCAGCATTTT. The encoded protein is CASSLGVTGRDQPQHF. Drawing the rest from reference TRBV7-9 and TRBJ1-5, the complete variable domain is DTGVSQNPRHKITKRGQNVTFRCDPISEHNRLYWYRQTLGQGPEFLTYFQNEAQLEKSRLLSDRFSAERPKGSFSTLEIQRTEQGDSAMYLCASSLGVTGRDQPQHFGDGTRLSIL.

CDR3 sequence reads: CASRLSERAVATEAFF. As DNA, the CDR3 is TGTGCCAGCAGGCTCTCCGAGCGTGCCGTTGCAACTGAAGCTTTCTTT. This rearrangement joins TRBV5-6 to TRBJ1-1; D is undetermined. The CDR3 extends over 16 amino acids. Germline lookup yields CDR1 SGHDT and CDR2 YYEEEE. V lost 5 bases, J lost 5 bases, and 22 bases lay in between.

The V call is TRBV29-1, the J call TRBJ2-3, with TRBD1 identical over 9 bases. V gave up 7 bases and J gave up 0 bases; unmatched junction bases: 5. The CDR3 is 14 residues long. CDR1 is SQVTM, CDR2 ANQGSEA, per germline. The CDR3 protein is CSAGQGISTDTQYF. The CDR3 coding sequence is TGCAGCGCCGGACAGGGGATTAGCACAGATACGCAGTATTTT.

This chain uses TRBV29-1 with TRBJ2-1; tentatively, D is TRBD2 (5 bases). Germline CDR1 reads SQVTM; CDR2 reads ANQGSEA. The ends were cut back, 4 bases at V and 0 bases at J, with 10 bases in the middle. The CDR3 has 14 residues. Written as DNA, the CDR3 is TGCAGCGTTGTCCGGGGAAGCTCCTACAATGAGCAGTTCTTC. Amino acid sequence: CSVVRGSSYNEQFF.

The chain employs TRBV2 and TRBJ2-7; possibly TRBD2 for D (7 bases). The ends were cut back, 6 bases at V and 0 bases at J, with 12 bases in the middle. The CDR3 has 14 amino acids. Germline V lookup: CDR1 SNHLY, CDR2 FYNNEI. CDR3 sequence: CASRHREGSYEQYF. The DNA of the CDR3 is TGTGCCAGCAGGCACAGGGAGGGCTCCTACGAGCAGTACTTC.

The rearrangement links TRBV6-5 to TRBJ1-6, with D hard to call. The germline V and J ends were trimmed by 6 bases and 8 bases, with 11 bases remaining between them. The CDR3 is 13 amino acids. From germline, CDR1 is MNHEY and CDR2 SVGAGI. CDR3 in DNA: TGTGCCAGCAGCCCGGCGGCTTATTCACCCCTCCACTTT. This translates into CASSPAAYSPLHF.

The chain combines TRBV7-2 with TRBJ1-1, with a tentative D call TRBD1 (5 bases). The CDR3 is 15 residues long. Germline V lookup: CDR1 SGHTA, CDR2 FQGNSA. Deletions cut 4 bases from V and 10 bases from J, with 22 bases between. CDR3 DNA sequence: TGTGCCAGCAGCTGGGGATTGGGACCCCTGGAGGGAGCTTTCTTT. This gives the protein CASSWGLGPLEGAFF.

This clone was picked up one time. This sequence joins TRBV2 and TRBJ2-3, with 9 bases identical to TRBD2. Germline CDR1 is SNHLY and CDR2 is FYNNEI. This CDR3 comprises 16 residues. After removal of 4 bases from V and 3 bases from J, the junction contained 8 bases not matched to a gene. The CDR3 loop reads CASSGGGTSRTDTQYF. In DNA form, the CDR3 reads TGTGCCAGCAGTGGGGGCGGGACTAGCCGTACAGATACGCAGTATTTT. Full variable domain (outside the CDR3, taken from reference TRBV2 and TRBJ2-3): EPEVTQTPSHQVTQMGQEVILRCVPISNHLYFYWYRQILGQKVEFLVSFYNNEISEKSEIFDDQFSVERPDGSNFTLKIRSTKLEDSAMYFCASSGGGTSRTDTQYFGPGTRLTVL.

J is TRBJ1-5 and V is TRBV19, with 7 bases fitting TRBD1. The CDR3 spans 17 residues. Germline-derived CDR1 and CDR2 are LNHDA and SQIVND (reference sequence). J gave up 4 bases and V 7 bases, and 16 bases lay outside the gene matches. The CDR3 DNA reads TGTGCCAGTACCTACGGAGGGCCGGGACAGATTAATCAGCCCCAGCATTTT. Translated: CASTYGGPGQINQPQHF.

This sequence joins TRBV7-2 and TRBJ1-1; D not certain. CDR3 length equals 13 residues. CDR1 is SGHTA, CDR2 FQGNSA, per germline. V shed 11 bases and J shed 3 bases, with 16 bases lying between them. The CDR3 sequence: CAGSQWMDTEAFF. Here the CDR3 DNA reads TGTGCCGGGTCACAGTGGATGGACACTGAAGCTTTCTTT.